The present entry profiles one T cell receptor beta chain with its context. The data stem from a study of blood T cell repertoires in COVID-19. Study as a whole: T cells, B-cell-depleted T cells, or PBMCs provided the cDNA or gDNA that served as material.

TCRdb keeps only in-frame clones here, not all; method: immunoSEQ multiplex PCR. The sample yields about 69,000 clones, more than 75% seen once. CDR1 and CDR2 from the germline V gene are WSHSY and SAAADI. CDR3 length: 17 residues. With 0 bases clipped from V and 6 bases from J, the junction kept 13 bases outside the gene matches. The sequence was collected from a human donor in a cohort sampled during active COVID-19. Sequences were obtained from peripheral blood. The chain recombines TRBV10-2 with TRBJ2-7; 8 positions match TRBD1. In DNA form, the CDR3 reads TGCGCCAGCAGTGAGTCGGCCACCGGGACAGGATCTGCCGAGCAGTACTTC. Translated: CASSESATGTGSAEQYF.